The clone carrying this T cell receptor beta chain was seen a few times. The authors ran a second PCR of about 7 to 11 cycles using a sample-barcoded 5' primer and a J-beta primer mix. TCRdb fed the 5' RACE reads into MiXCR, producing one record per CDR3 protein. The data hold fewer than 1.5 million distinct CDR3 sequences, with roughly 45% observed a single time. These data originate in a study of blood T cells in healthy people across ages. Germline V gene data show CDR1 as SGHAT and CDR2 as FQDESV (reference sequence). Between the trimmed V and J ends, which lost 7 bases and 1 base, there was a span of 13 bases. This CDR3 spans 14 amino acids.

The sample consisted of blood. This chain uses TRBV11-1 with TRBJ1-1; maybe TRBD1 (5 bases). The TCR sequence derives from a woman between 18 and 29 years old in good health. CDR3 DNA sequence: TGTGCCAGCAACCACCAGGACACGAACACTGAAGCTTTCTTT. Its protein product is CASNHQDTNTEAFF.